The 25 T cell receptor beta chains in this list originate from one sample, sequenced in a study of blood T cells in healthy people across ages. The second PCR ran roughly 7 to 12 cycles with a sample-barcoded 5' primer and J-beta primers. A single record per CDR3 protein comes from TCRdb applying MiXCR to the 5' RACE reads. The data show fewer than 900,000 distinct CDR3 sequences, more than 40% seen once. The sample taken for sequencing was blood. Receptor source: a woman aged 55-75 years in good health.

This clonotype has a handful of counts. The V call is TRBV7-3, the J call TRBJ2-5; D gene unclear. The CDR3 totals 13 residues. Deletions cut 0 bases from V and 5 bases from J, with 7 bases between. CDR1 SGHTA and CDR2 FQGTGA come from the germline V gene. The CDR3 protein is CASSLTTLETQYF. The CDR3 region has the DNA TGTGCCAGCAGCTTAACCACCCTTGAGACCCAGTACTTC.

This clonotype was picked up a small number of times. The chain has TRBV9 and TRBJ2-4, with 9 bases identical to TRBD2. Germline lookup yields CDR1 SGDLS and CDR2 YYNGEE. V lost 2 bases, J lost 7 bases, and 7 bases stayed unmatched. This CDR3 has 15 residues. CDR3 sequence reads: CASSVSGGRGNIQYF. DNA of the CDR3: TGTGCCAGCAGCGTTAGTGGCGGGAGGGGGAACATTCAGTACTTC.

The gene calls are TRBV29-1 and TRBJ1-2; no definite D call. This CDR3 comprises 10 residues. V gave up 4 bases and J gave up 6 bases, with 6 bases separating them. Germline V gene data show CDR1 as SQVTM and CDR2 as ANQGSEA. CDR3 sequence reads: CSVARNGYTF. DNA of the CDR3: TGCAGCGTTGCCAGGAATGGCTACACCTTC.

This rearrangement joins TRBV20-1 to TRBJ2-3; 12 nucleotides agree with TRBD1. The CDR3 length is 16 residues. The germline CDR1 and CDR2 sequences are DFQATT and SNEGSKA (reference sequence). The trim removed 3 bases at V and 6 bases at J, leaving 10 bases unmatched. DNA for the CDR3: TGCAGTGCTAGGGGCCCGGGACAGGGGGCTTTGGATACGCAGTATTTT. Amino acid sequence: CSARGPGQGALDTQYF.

This clonotype was counted between two and nine times. V gene TRBV9 combines with J gene TRBJ2-1; 10 nucleotides agree with TRBD1. The CDR3 has 15 residues. From germline, CDR1 is SGDLS and CDR2 YYNGEE. Unmatched junction bases numbered 7, after V lost 3 bases and J lost 7 bases. CDR3 residues: CASSAGQGEGNEQFF. The DNA for the CDR3 is TGTGCCAGCAGCGCCGGACAGGGGGAGGGAAATGAGCAGTTCTTC.

The gene calls are TRBV20-1 and TRBJ1-2; D not certain. The CDR3 has 11 residues. Germline assignment: CDR1 DFQATT and CDR2 SNEGSKA (reference sequence). The V end lost 0 bases, the J end lost 7 bases, and 6 bases lay between the germline ends. This CDR3 is CSARETGGYTF. As DNA, the CDR3 is TGCAGTGCTAGAGAAACTGGTGGCTACACCTTC.

The CDR3 bases are TGTGCCAGCAGCCTGGGGGTCTCCAGTTCTTACGAGCAGTACTTC. Translation: CASSLGVSSSYEQYF. The chain has TRBV9 and TRBJ2-1; D may match TRBD1 or TRBD2 (5 bases each). Matching the DNA end better, TRBJ2-7 makes the J call doubtful. Per the germline V gene, CDR1 is SGDLS and CDR2 is YYNGEE. This CDR3 is 15 amino acids long.

This chain links TRBV20-1 with TRBJ2-1; the D is unclear. Per the germline V gene, CDR1 is DFQATT and CDR2 is SNEGSKA (reference sequence). The V end lost 3 bases, the J end lost 8 bases, and 11 bases lay between the germline ends. This CDR3 contains 12 residues. CDR3 in DNA: TGCAGTGCTAGCCCTTTAGCTGATGAGCAGTTCTTC. It translates to CSASPLADEQFF.

This clonotype came up a few times. V and J are TRBV3-1 and TRBJ2-5; 12 positions agree with TRBD1. The DNA end lines up better with TRBJ2-7; the J call may be wrong. The CDR3 sequence is 18 residues long. The V gene's germline CDR1 is LGHDT and CDR2 YNNKEL (reference sequence). Here the CDR3 DNA reads TGTGCCAGCAGCGCCCACCCGGGACAGGGGGCGCGATCCTACGAGCAGTACTTC. Protein product: CASSAHPGQGARSYEQYF.

The chain couples TRBV20-1 to TRBJ2-1; weak D call: TRBD1 (6 bases). Germline CDR1 DFQATT, CDR2 SNEGSKA (reference sequence). This CDR3 contains 12 residues. The V gene lost 3 bases and the J gene lost 7 bases, with 10 bases spanning the gap. In DNA, the CDR3 is TGCAGTGCTAGTGCCGACAGGAATGAGCAGTTCTTC. Translating gives CSASADRNEQFF.

This chain joins TRBV5-1 and TRBJ2-1; D is unclear. This CDR3 region has 14 residues. The germline V gene has CDR1 SGHRS and CDR2 YFSETQ. The germline V and J ends were trimmed by 4 bases and 4 bases, with 12 bases remaining between them. CDR3 nucleotides: TGCGCCAGCAGCCTTATGGACCAGTACAATGAGCAGTTCTTC. Translated: CASSLMDQYNEQFF.

Only a few counts were recorded for this clonotype. The chain uses TRBV20-1 and TRBJ2-7; 10 bases align to TRBD2. V lost 5 bases and J lost 2; bases outside the gene matches: 9. Germline loops: CDR1 DFQATT, CDR2 SNEGSKA (reference sequence). The length of the CDR3 is 15 residues. The CDR3 sequence is CSAPTTSGVTYEQYF. CDR3 DNA: TGCAGTGCTCCAACCACTAGCGGGGTTACCTACGAGCAGTACTTC.

As concerns this clonotype: The junction differs from germline at one of its ends, possibly a read error. This rearrangement joins TRBV20-1 to TRBJ2-1; 10 nucleotides agree with TRBD1. Germline V lookup: CDR1 DFQATT, CDR2 SNEGSKA (reference sequence). This CDR3 spans 14 amino acids. This chain's CDR3 is CSANRDRGYNERFF. CDR3 in DNA: TGCAGTGCTAACCGGGACAGGGGATACAATGAGCGGTTCTTC.

This clonotype was seen a few times. This CDR3 is CASSLAGAAGELFF. Written as DNA, the CDR3 is TGTGCCAGCAGCTTAGCTGGGGCGGCCGGGGAGCTGTTTTTT. The rearrangement joins TRBV7-2 to TRBJ2-2; maybe TRBD1 (5 bases). Trimming stripped 0 bases from V and 6 bases from J, with 8 bases between. CDR3 length: 14 residues. Germline V gene sequence: CDR1 SGHTA, CDR2 FQGNSA.

This clonotype occurred many times. The chain joins TRBV4-2 to TRBJ2-7, with 10 bases matching TRBD1. CDR3 length: 16 residues. Losses at the gene ends were 0 bases for V and 4 bases for J; bases not matched to a gene: 6. Germline V gene data show CDR1 as LGHNA and CDR2 as YNFKEQ. CDR3 in DNA: TGTGCCAGCAGCCAAGACCCGACAGGGGGCGAGTACGAGCAGTACTTC. Amino acid sequence: CASSQDPTGGEYEQYF.

J is TRBJ2-1 and V is TRBV24-1; TRBD2 agrees at 8 bases. This CDR3 has 15 amino acids. V shed 2 bases and J 6 bases; nucleotides not matched to a gene: 5. The germline CDR1 and CDR2 sequences are KGHDR and SFDVKD. The CDR3 DNA reads TGTGCCACCAGTGATTCCGGGACTAGTACCAATGAGCAGTTCTTC. As protein: CATSDSGTSTNEQFF.

The chain combines TRBV20-1 with TRBJ1-6; 10 bases match TRBD1. The CDR3 length is 16 residues. The germline V gene encodes CDR1 DFQATT and CDR2 SNEGSKA (reference sequence). The trim removed 1 base at V and 8 bases at J, leaving 8 bases unmatched. For the CDR3, the DNA is TGCAGTGCTAGAGTCCCGGGACAGGGGAAATATTCACCCCTCCACTTT. Its protein product is CSARVPGQGKYSPLHF.

In its sample, this clonotype was seen a few times. V is TRBV29-1 and J is TRBJ2-3, with 8 bases aligning to TRBD2. CDR3 length: 13 amino acids. The germline V gene encodes CDR1 SQVTM and CDR2 ANQGSEA. The V and J ends lost 5 bases and 2 bases, in that order; junction bases with no gene match: 3. CDR3 in DNA: TGCAGCGTTAGGACTAGCTTCACAGATACGCAGTATTTT. It yields the protein CSVRTSFTDTQYF.

The CDR3 DNA follows: TGTGCCAGCACCCTACTAGCGGCCGGGACAGATACGCAGTATTTT. Translation gives CASTLLAAGTDTQYF. The rearrangement links TRBV6-1 to TRBJ2-3; TRBD2 agrees at 8 bases. Germline-derived CDR1 and CDR2 are MNHNS and SASEGT. CDR3 length equals 15 residues. With 7 bases clipped from V and 3 bases from J, the junction kept 9 bases outside the gene matches.

This clonotype appeared a few times. The chain employs TRBV12-3 or TRBV12-4 and TRBJ2-5; the match to TRBD2 covers 12 bases. The V and J ends lost 6 bases and 1 base, in that order; junction bases with no gene match: 6. The CDR3 sequence is 16 residues long. The CDR3 region has the DNA TGTGCCAGCAGCCTTCGGACTAGCGGGACCCAAGAGACCCAGTACTTC. It codes for CASSLRTSGTQETQYF.

J is TRBJ2-3 and V is TRBV5-1, with 14 bases aligning to TRBD2. With V trimmed by 2 bases and J by 3 bases, 8 bases remained unmatched. CDR3 size: 18 residues. Germline assignment: CDR1 SGHRS and CDR2 YFSETQ. CDR3 in DNA: TGCGCCAGCAGCTTCACCGGGACTAGCGGGAGAAGAACAGATACGCAGTATTTT. Its translation is CASSFTGTSGRRTDTQYF.

This clonotype has a handful of counts. The V and J genes are TRBV5-5 and TRBJ2-1; 9 nucleotides match TRBD2. V was pared by 4 bases and J by 6 bases, with 8 bases of the junction left unmatched. CDR3 length: 15 residues. In germline, CDR1 is SGHKS, CDR2 YYEKEE (reference sequence). CDR3 protein: CASSTLAGEVNEQFF. CDR3 DNA: TGTGCCAGCAGCACGTTAGCGGGAGAGGTCAATGAGCAGTTCTTC.

This chain uses TRBV30 with TRBJ1-1, with D maybe TRBD1 (5 bases). CDR3 length: 11 residues. V was pared by 5 bases and J by 6 bases, with 10 bases between. Germline CDR1 and CDR2: GTSNPN and SVGIG (reference sequence). In DNA, the CDR3 is TGTGCCTGGGGCTGGGGGGCTGAAGCTTTCTTT. This translates into CAWGWGAEAFF.

For this clonotype: The junction and the germline gene differ at one end; a read error may be behind it. The chain carries TRBV20-1 and TRBJ2-7, with 11 bases matching TRBD2. The CDR3 loop spans 15 amino acids. Germline CDR1 and CDR2: DFQATT and SNEGSKA (reference sequence). The CDR3: CSARDRLAGSSERYF. CDR3 DNA: TGCAGTGCTAGAGATCGACTAGCGGGGTCCAGCGAGCGGTACTTC.

The rearrangement uses TRBV3-1 and TRBJ2-6; D might be TRBD1 (6 bases). Trimming took 6 bases from V and 0 from J, leaving 15 bases between them. This CDR3 has 17 amino acids. Germline CDR1 reads LGHDT; CDR2 reads YNNKEL (reference sequence). The CDR3: CASSPGESYSGANVLTF. The CDR3 region has the DNA TGTGCCAGCAGTCCAGGGGAGTCCTACTCTGGGGCCAACGTCCTGACTTTC.